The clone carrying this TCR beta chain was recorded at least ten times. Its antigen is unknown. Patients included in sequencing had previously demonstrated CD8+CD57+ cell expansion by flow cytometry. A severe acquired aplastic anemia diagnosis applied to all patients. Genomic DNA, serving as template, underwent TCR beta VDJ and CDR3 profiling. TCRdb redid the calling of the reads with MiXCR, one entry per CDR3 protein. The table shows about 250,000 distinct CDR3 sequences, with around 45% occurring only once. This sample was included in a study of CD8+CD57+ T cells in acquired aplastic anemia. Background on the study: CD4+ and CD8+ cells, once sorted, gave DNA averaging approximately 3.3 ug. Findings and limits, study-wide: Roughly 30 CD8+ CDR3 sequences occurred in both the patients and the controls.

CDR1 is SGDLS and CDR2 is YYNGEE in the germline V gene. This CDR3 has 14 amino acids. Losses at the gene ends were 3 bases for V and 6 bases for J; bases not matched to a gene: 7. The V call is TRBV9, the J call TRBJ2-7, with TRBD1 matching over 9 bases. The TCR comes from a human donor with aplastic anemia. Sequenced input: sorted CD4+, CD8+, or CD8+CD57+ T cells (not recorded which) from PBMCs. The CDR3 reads CASSAGTGFLEQYF. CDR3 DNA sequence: TGTGCCAGCAGCGCCGGGACAGGGTTTCTCGAGCAGTACTTC.